This TCR beta chain is drawn from a study of T cells after yellow fever vaccination. Germline CDR1 SEHNR, CDR2 FQNEAQ (reference sequence). V trimming: 1 base; J trimming: 10 bases; junction bases outside the gene matches: 7. The CDR3 is made up of 15 amino acids. The authors made TCR cDNA by 5'RACE template switching, adding a universal primer site and UMIs. TCRdb used MiXCR to reprocess the 5' RACE reads, holding one entry per CDR3 protein. Of 400,000 to 650,000 distinct CDR3 sequences listed, roughly a fifth were seen once; the top ten hold roughly 16%. The source was PBMCs, collected approximately 22 days after the first yellow fever vaccination. The rearrangement links TRBV7-9 to TRBJ2-5; 12 bases are a match to TRBD2. This sequence originates from a man aged 18 to 30 who received the YFV17D yellow fever vaccine. The CDR3: CASSLGPSGGASQYF. The CDR3 nucleotides are TGTGCCAGCAGCTTAGGACCTAGCGGGGGGGCAAGCCAGTACTTC.